The next 26 T cell receptor beta chains were all read from a single sample in a study of graft-versus-host responses after intestinal transplantation (dated by TCRdb to the early 2020s). What these receptors recognize is not known. What the time point label conveys for this sample: cells obtained before transplantation from donor or recipient. Library generation was performed with the immunoSEQ multiplex PCR assay. TCRdb obtained this table from immuneACCESS and retained in-frame rearrangements with V and J assigned. These tables miss some clones; where compared with another copy, unresolved V genes account for less than half of the shortfall, and the remainder is unexplained. The sample includes about 96,000 clones, with 90% to 95% observed a single time. The top ten clones comprise around 0.17% of the sample. The input for sequencing was unstimulated CD4+ T cells sorted from spleen or lymph node cells, taken before intestinal transplant. The receptors originated from a human donor who received an intestinal transplant.

Remarks on this clone: Germline is not matched at one junction end, which may reflect a read error. The chain has TRBV2 and TRBJ2-5, with 12 bases aligning to TRBD2. The germline V gene encodes CDR1 SNHLY and CDR2 FYNNEI. The CDR3 contains 13 residues. This chain's CDR3 is CASTYLAGGLGHF. CDR3 coding DNA: TGTGCCAGCACATATCTAGCGGGGGGGCTAGGCCACTTC. The variable domain in full, completed from reference TRBV2 and TRBJ2-5, reads EPEVTQTPSHQVTQMGQEVILRCVPISNHLYFYWYRQILGQKVEFLVSFYNNEISEKSEIFDDQFSVERPDGSNFTLKIRSTKLEDSAMYFCASTYLAGGLGHFGPGTRLLVL.

The rearrangement uses TRBV18 and TRBJ1-5; D gene uncertain. Looked up from germline, CDR1 is KGHSH and CDR2 is LQKENI. The CDR3 spans 15 residues. V was clipped by 3 bases and J by 1 base, with 10 bases between them. DNA for the CDR3: TGTGCCAGCTCACCGACGGCCGGGAGCAATCAGCCCCAGCATTTT. Protein sequence: CASSPTAGSNQPQHF.

This chain uses TRBV15 with TRBJ2-5; TRBD2 is a possible D gene (6 bases). Trimming took off 5 bases at V and 3 bases at J, with 16 bases between the two ends. Germline V gene data show CDR1 as LNHNV and CDR2 as YYDKDF (reference sequence). The CDR3 extends over 15 amino acids. The CDR3 region is CATSRTPTREETQYF. The CDR3 DNA is TGTGCCACCAGCCGTACACCGACTAGAGAAGAGACCCAGTACTTC.

V is TRBV6-1 and J is TRBJ1-3; D gene ambiguous. The germline gives CDR1 MNHNS, CDR2 SASEGT. The CDR3 consists of 12 residues. The V end was cut by 4 bases, the J end by 4 bases, with 5 bases between. The CDR3 DNA follows: TGTGCCAGCAGTGTCCCGGGAAACACCATATATTTT. It yields the protein CASSVPGNTIYF.

This chain joins TRBV6-1 and TRBJ1-1, with a possible D match to TRBD1 (6 bases). Per the germline V gene, CDR1 is MNHNS and CDR2 is SASEGT. The CDR3 spans 14 residues. The V and J ends lost 6 bases and 5 bases respectively, with 16 bases between them. The CDR3, as DNA: TGTGCCAGCAGACAAACAACAGGACAGACTGAAGCTTTCTTT. Amino acids: CASRQTTGQTEAFF.

J is TRBJ1-1 and V is TRBV5-4, with TRBD1 matching over 9 bases. Per germline, CDR1 SGHNT and CDR2 YYREEE (reference sequence). The CDR3 spans 14 residues. The J segment lost 6 bases and the V segment lost 6 bases, leaving 9 bases of the junction unmatched. In DNA, the CDR3 is TGTGCCAGCAAGCCGGGACAGGGATTCCCTGAAGCTTTCTTT. Protein sequence: CASKPGQGFPEAFF.

The J gene is TRBJ1-3, the V gene TRBV19; D unresolved. Deletions cut 5 bases from V and 0 bases from J, with 8 bases between. The CDR3 is made up of 14 amino acids. Germline values: CDR1 LNHDA, CDR2 SQIVND (reference sequence). The CDR3 nucleotides are TGTGCCAGTAGTGAACGGGTCTCTGGAAACACCATATATTTT. Its translation is CASSERVSGNTIYF.

This rearrangement joins TRBV7-8 to TRBJ1-1; D perhaps matches TRBD1 (5 bases). Trimming cost V 0 bases and J 7 bases, with 9 bases left between them. Per the germline V gene, CDR1 is SGHVS and CDR2 is FQNEAQ. CDR3 length equals 13 residues. The CDR3 loop is CASSLAQGLEAFF. Here the CDR3 DNA reads TGTGCCAGCAGCTTAGCGCAGGGCCTTGAAGCTTTCTTT.

This clone was counted once. This chain links TRBV14 with TRBJ1-1; D unclear. CDR1 SGHDN and CDR2 FVKESK come from the germline V gene. CDR3 length: 14 amino acids. Trimming left V 0 bases short and J 2 bases short, with 7 bases between. CDR3 nucleotides: TGTGCCAGCAGCCAAGAAAACGGTAACACTGAAGCTTTCTTT. It specifies CASSQENGNTEAFF.

This clone came up once. J is TRBJ2-2 and V is TRBV6-5, with TRBD1 as a possible D gene (5 bases). This CDR3 contains 14 residues. From germline, CDR1 is MNHEY and CDR2 SVGAGI. V lost 5 bases and J 3 bases, leaving 10 bases between the germline ends. The CDR3 reads CASSPPGYTGELFF. CDR3 DNA sequence: TGTGCCAGCAGTCCTCCAGGGTACACCGGGGAGCTGTTTTTT.

The chain has TRBV28 and TRBJ2-3, with 9 positions matching TRBD2. V was clipped by 4 bases and J by 3 bases; unmatched bases: 11. Germline V gives CDR1 MDHEN, CDR2 SYDVKM. This CDR3 spans 17 amino acids. The CDR3 spells CASSSPGVAGATDTQYF. The DNA for the CDR3 is TGTGCCAGCAGTTCCCCCGGCGTAGCGGGAGCTACAGATACGCAGTATTTT.

This rearrangement joins TRBV4-2 to TRBJ1-2, with TRBD1 matching over 7 bases. Germline trimming cut 0 bases from V and 3 bases from J; bases unmatched to any gene: 1. The CDR3 is 14 residues long. Germline V CDR1 and CDR2: LGHNA, YNFKEQ. The CDR3 region has the DNA TGTGCCAGCAGCCAAGATACAGGGGACTATGGCTACACCTTC. Amino acid sequence: CASSQDTGDYGYTF.

This clone was observed a handful of times. The chain carries TRBV6-1 and TRBJ1-6; D gene uncertain. CDR3 length equals 12 residues. Germline loops: CDR1 MNHNS, CDR2 SASEGT. V gave up 3 bases and J gave up 6 bases, with 3 bases separating them. In DNA, the CDR3 is TGTGCCAGCAGTGAGAGTAATTCACCCCTCCACTTT. Its translation: CASSESNSPLHF.

The rearrangement uses TRBV7-2 and TRBJ2-7; D perhaps matches TRBD2 (6 bases). Germline V gives CDR1 SGHTA, CDR2 FQGNSA. V shed 5 bases and J shed 5 bases, with 19 bases lying between them. The CDR3 spans 15 residues. CDR3 amino acids: CASSQGRFRGNEQYF. CDR3 sequence (DNA): TGTGCCAGCAGCCAGGGCCGTTTCCGGGGGAACGAGCAGTACTTC.

V gene TRBV11-1 combines with J gene TRBJ2-2; the D is unclear. V lost 2 bases and J 8 bases, leaving 6 bases between the germline ends. This CDR3 is 12 amino acids long. The germline V gene has CDR1 SGHAT and CDR2 FQDESV (reference sequence). CDR3 nucleotide sequence: TGTGCCAGCAGCTTACTCAGTGGGGAGCTGTTTTTT. This gives the protein CASSLLSGELFF. The variable domain in full, with the rest retrieved from reference TRBV11-1 and TRBJ2-2, is EAEVAQSPRYKITEKSQAVAFWCDPISGHATLYWYRQILGQGPELLVQFQDESVVDDSQLPKDRFSAERLKGVDSTLKIQPAELGDSAMYLCASSLLSGELFFGEGSRLTVL.

The V and J genes are TRBV19 and TRBJ1-2, with D perhaps matching TRBD1 (5 bases). V lost 3 bases and J 7 bases, leaving 12 bases between the germline ends. CDR3 size: 13 residues. Germline V gene sequence: CDR1 LNHDA, CDR2 SQIVND (reference sequence). CDR3 DNA: TGTGCCAGTAGTATTCCCTGGACAATTGGCTACACCTTC. Translating it yields CASSIPWTIGYTF.

In its sample, this clone was seen a few times. The V gene is TRBV2, the J gene TRBJ2-7; 7 bases fit TRBD2. The CDR3 length is 14 residues. V was pared by 7 bases and J by 2 bases, with 8 bases of the junction left unmatched. CDR1 and CDR2 (germline): SNHLY, FYNNEI. The CDR3 coding sequence is TGTGCCAGCACGTACGGCGGGGGAACCTACGAGCAGTACTTC. It codes for CASTYGGGTYEQYF.

The rearrangement uses TRBV4-2 and TRBJ2-1, with D perhaps matching TRBD2 (5 bases). V was shortened by 0 bases and J by 10 bases, with 16 bases between the two germline ends. Per the germline V gene, CDR1 is LGHNA and CDR2 is YNFKEQ. This CDR3 comprises 15 residues. CDR3 sequence reads: CASSQDYQSRGEQFF. The CDR3 coding sequence is TGTGCCAGCAGCCAAGATTACCAGTCGCGCGGGGAGCAGTTCTTC.

CDR3 protein: CASSLLGDRWYEQYF. CDR3 nucleotides: TGTGCCAGCAGCTTATTAGGGGACAGGTGGTACGAGCAGTACTTC. The rearrangement joins TRBV7-8 to TRBJ2-7; TRBD1 matches at 8 bases. The CDR3 is made up of 15 amino acids. Germline lookup yields CDR1 SGHVS and CDR2 FQNEAQ. V lost 2 bases and J lost 4; bases outside the gene matches: 7.

The chain is built from TRBV7-3 and TRBJ2-6; 7 bases are a match to TRBD1. The J segment lost 1 base and the V segment lost 1 base, leaving 4 bases of the junction unmatched. The CDR3 loop spans 17 amino acids. Germline CDR1 and CDR2: SGHTA and FQGTGA. The chain's CDR3 is CASSLMGQPSGANVLTF. The CDR3 DNA is TGTGCCAGCAGCTTAATGGGACAGCCTTCTGGGGCCAACGTCCTGACTTTC.

The chain joins TRBV11-3 to TRBJ2-7, with D perhaps TRBD1 (7 bases). The CDR3 covers 14 residues. Trimming shortened V by 6 bases and J by 6 bases, and 18 bases separated the two germline ends. Germline CDR1 is SGHNT and CDR2 is YENEEA. The CDR3 region has the DNA TGTGCCAGCAGGCTTACCGGGACAGCGGGCGAGCAGTACTTC. Protein: CASRLTGTAGEQYF.

This clone was picked up one time. The J gene is TRBJ2-3, the V gene TRBV7-2, with D hard to call. Trimming left V 0 bases short and J 5 bases short, with 6 bases between. Germline lookup yields CDR1 SGHTA and CDR2 FQGNSA. The CDR3 runs 13 residues. This CDR3 is CASSLARGDTQYF. Written as DNA, the CDR3 is TGTGCCAGCAGCTTAGCGCGAGGAGATACGCAGTATTTT.

The sample holds one count of this clone. The rearrangement links TRBV21-1 to TRBJ2-2; the table's TRBD2 call for D was not verified on the DNA. TRBV21-1 is annotated as a pseudogene. The CDR3 runs to 15 residues. The CDR3 bases are TGTGCCAGCAGCAAAGCGCGGGAGCGCACCGGGGAGCTGTTTTTT. Amino acids: CASSKARERTGELFF.

This sequence joins TRBV30 and TRBJ1-5; tentatively, D is TRBD1 (6 bases). Trimming pared 0 bases from V and 3 bases from J, leaving 15 bases between. This CDR3 comprises 16 residues. Germline V gene lookup returns CDR1 GTSNPN and CDR2 SVGIG (reference sequence). CDR3 loop: CAWSVLLDRNNQPQHF. In DNA, the CDR3 is TGTGCCTGGAGTGTCCTGCTTGACAGGAACAATCAGCCCCAGCATTTT.

J is TRBJ2-5 and V is TRBV5-4; perhaps TRBD2 as D (6 bases). The CDR3 totals 14 residues. Germline V gene sequence: CDR1 SGHNT, CDR2 YYREEE (reference sequence). Trimming cost V 0 bases and J 6 bases, with 12 bases left between them. The CDR3 loop is CASSLVAAGQTQYF. CDR3 DNA: TGTGCCAGCAGCTTGGTTGCCGCGGGGCAGACCCAGTACTTC.

The gene calls are TRBV5-6 and TRBJ2-2; 8 positions match TRBD2. Germline CDR1 SGHDT, CDR2 YYEEEE. J lost 15 bases, V lost 0 bases, and 16 bases had no gene match. The CDR3 runs 16 residues. The CDR3 is CASSLGLANHFSLVFF. The CDR3, as DNA: TGTGCCAGCAGCTTGGGACTAGCGAACCATTTCAGTCTTGTGTTTTTT.